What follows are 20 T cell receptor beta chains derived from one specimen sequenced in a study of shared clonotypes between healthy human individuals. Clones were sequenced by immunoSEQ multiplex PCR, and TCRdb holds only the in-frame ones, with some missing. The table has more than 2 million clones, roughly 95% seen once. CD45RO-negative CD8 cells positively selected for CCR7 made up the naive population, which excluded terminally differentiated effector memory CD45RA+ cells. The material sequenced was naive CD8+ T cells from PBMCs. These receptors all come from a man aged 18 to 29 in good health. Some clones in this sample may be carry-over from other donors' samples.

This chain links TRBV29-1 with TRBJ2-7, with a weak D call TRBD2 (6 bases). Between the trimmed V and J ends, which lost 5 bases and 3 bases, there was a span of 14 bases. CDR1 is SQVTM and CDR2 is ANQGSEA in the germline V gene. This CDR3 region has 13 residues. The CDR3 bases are TGCAGCGTTCGCCTAGCGCAGTTCTACGAGCAGTACTTC. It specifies CSVRLAQFYEQYF.

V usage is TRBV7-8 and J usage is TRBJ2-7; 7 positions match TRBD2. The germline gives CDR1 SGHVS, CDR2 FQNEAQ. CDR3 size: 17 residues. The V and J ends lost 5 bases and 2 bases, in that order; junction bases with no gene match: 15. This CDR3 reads CASSGGLAGVPTYEQYF. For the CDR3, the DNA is TGTGCCAGCAGCGGGGGATTGGCGGGGGTCCCAACCTACGAGCAGTACTTC.

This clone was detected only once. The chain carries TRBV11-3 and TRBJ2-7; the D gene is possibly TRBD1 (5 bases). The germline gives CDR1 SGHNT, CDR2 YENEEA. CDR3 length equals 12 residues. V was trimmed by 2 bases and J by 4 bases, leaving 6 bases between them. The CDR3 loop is CASSLRGYEQYF. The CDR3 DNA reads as TGTGCCAGCAGCTTAAGGGGATACGAGCAGTACTTC. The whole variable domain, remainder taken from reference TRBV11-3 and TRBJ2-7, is EAGVVQSPRYKIIEKKQPVAFWCNPISGHNTLYWYLQNLGQGPELLIRYENEEAVDDSQLPKDRFSAERLKGVDSTLKIQPAELGDSAVYLCASSLRGYEQYFGPGTRLTVT.

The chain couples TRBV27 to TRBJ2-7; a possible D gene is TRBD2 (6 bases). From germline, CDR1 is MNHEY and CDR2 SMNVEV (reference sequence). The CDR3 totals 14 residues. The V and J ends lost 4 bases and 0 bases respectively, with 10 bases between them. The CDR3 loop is CASSYLGGSYEQYF. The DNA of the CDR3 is TGTGCCAGCAGTTACCTCGGGGGCTCCTACGAGCAGTACTTC.

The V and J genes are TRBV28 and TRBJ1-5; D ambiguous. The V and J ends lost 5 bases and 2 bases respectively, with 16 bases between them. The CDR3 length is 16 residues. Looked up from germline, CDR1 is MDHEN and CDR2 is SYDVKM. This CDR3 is CASSAPGTAGNQPQHF. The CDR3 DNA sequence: TGTGCCAGCAGTGCACCCGGAACGGCGGGCAATCAGCCCCAGCATTTT.

The CDR3 reads CASSQRGVDYNEQFF. In nucleotides, the CDR3 is TGCGCCAGCAGCCAACGGGGGGTTGACTACAATGAGCAGTTCTTC. The chain carries TRBV4-1 and TRBJ2-1; 7 bases agree with TRBD2. The J segment lost 3 bases and the V segment lost 2 bases, leaving 4 bases of the junction unmatched. The CDR3 is 15 amino acids. Germline loops: CDR1 MGHRA, CDR2 YSYEKL.

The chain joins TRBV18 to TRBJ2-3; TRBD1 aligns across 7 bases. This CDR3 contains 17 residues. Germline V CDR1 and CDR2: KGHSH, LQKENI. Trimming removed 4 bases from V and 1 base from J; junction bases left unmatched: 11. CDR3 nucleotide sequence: TGTGCCAGCTCACACATACAGGGGAAACTCGGCACAGATACGCAGTATTTT. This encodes CASSHIQGKLGTDTQYF.

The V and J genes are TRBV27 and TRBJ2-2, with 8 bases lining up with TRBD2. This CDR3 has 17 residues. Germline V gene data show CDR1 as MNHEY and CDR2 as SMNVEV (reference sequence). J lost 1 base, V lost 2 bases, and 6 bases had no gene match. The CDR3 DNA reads TGTGCCAGCAGTTTACTTATAGCGGGGCAGAACACCGGGGAGCTGTTTTTT. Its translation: CASSLLIAGQNTGELFF.

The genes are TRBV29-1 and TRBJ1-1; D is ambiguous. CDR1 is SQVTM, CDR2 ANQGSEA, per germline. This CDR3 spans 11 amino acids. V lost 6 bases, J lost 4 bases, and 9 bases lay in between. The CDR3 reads CSVLGSTEAFF. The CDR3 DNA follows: TGCAGCGTGTTGGGGTCCACTGAAGCTTTCTTT.

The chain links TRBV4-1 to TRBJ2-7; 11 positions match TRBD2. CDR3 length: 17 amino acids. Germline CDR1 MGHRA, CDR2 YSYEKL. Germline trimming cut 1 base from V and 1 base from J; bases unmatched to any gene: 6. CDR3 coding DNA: TGCGCCAGCAGCCAAGGCGGTAGCGGGAGGGTATCCTACGAGCAGTACTTC. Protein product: CASSQGGSGRVSYEQYF.

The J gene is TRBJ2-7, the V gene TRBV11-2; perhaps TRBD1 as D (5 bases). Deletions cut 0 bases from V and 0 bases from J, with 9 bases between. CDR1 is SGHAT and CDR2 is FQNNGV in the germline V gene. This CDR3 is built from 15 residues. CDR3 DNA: TGTGCCAGCAGCTTAGAGCCCGGACACTCCTACGAGCAGTACTTC. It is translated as CASSLEPGHSYEQYF.

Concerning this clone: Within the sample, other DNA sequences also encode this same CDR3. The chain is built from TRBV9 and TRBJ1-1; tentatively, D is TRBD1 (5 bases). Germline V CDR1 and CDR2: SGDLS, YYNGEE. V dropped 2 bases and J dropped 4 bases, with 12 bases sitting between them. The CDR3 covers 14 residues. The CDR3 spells CASSVARGGTEAFF. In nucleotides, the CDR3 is TGTGCCAGCAGCGTTGCTCGTGGGGGCACTGAAGCTTTCTTT.

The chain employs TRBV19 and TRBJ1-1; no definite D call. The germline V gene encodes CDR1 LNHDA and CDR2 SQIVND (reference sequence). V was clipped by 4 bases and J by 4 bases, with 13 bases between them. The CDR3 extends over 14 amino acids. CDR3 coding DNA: TGTGCCAGTAGTACAATCCCGGGGAGCACTGAAGCTTTCTTT. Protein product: CASSTIPGSTEAFF. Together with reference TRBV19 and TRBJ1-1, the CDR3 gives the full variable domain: DGGITQSPKYLFRKEGQNVTLSCEQNLNHDAMYWYRQDPGQGLRLIYYSQIVNDFQKGDIAEGYSVSREKKESFPLTVTSAQKNPTAFYLCASSTIPGSTEAFFGQGTRLTVV.

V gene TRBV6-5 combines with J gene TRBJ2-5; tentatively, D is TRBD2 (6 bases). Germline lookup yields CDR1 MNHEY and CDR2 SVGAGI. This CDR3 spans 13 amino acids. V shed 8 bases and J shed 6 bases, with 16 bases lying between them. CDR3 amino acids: CASFAGTTKTQYF. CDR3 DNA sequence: TGTGCCAGCTTTGCGGGAACGACAAAGACCCAGTACTTC.

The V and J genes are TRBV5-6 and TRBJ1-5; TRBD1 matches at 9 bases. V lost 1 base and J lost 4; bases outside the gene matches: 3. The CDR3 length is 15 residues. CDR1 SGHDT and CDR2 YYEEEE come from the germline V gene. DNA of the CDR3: TGTGCCAGCAGCTTGACGACAGGGGGTAATCAGCCCCAGCATTTT. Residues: CASSLTTGGNQPQHF. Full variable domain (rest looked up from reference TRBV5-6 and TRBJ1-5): DAGVTQSPTHLIKTRGQQVTLRCSPKSGHDTVSWYQQALGQGPQFIFQYYEEEERQRGNFPDRFSGHQFPNYSSELNVNALLLGDSALYLCASSLTTGGNQPQHFGDGTRLSIL.

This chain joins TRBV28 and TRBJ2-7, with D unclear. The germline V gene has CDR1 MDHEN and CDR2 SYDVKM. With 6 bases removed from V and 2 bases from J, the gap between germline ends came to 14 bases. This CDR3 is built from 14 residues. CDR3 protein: CASSPYSNPYEQYF. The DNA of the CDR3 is TGTGCCAGCAGCCCTTACTCTAATCCCTACGAGCAGTACTTC.

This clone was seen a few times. CDR3 DNA sequence: TGTGCCAGCAGTTCAAGGATAGGGTCCAGCTATGGCTACACCTTC. It encodes CASSSRIGSSYGYTF. J is TRBJ1-2 and V is TRBV27, with no clear D. The germline V gene has CDR1 MNHEY and CDR2 SMNVEV (reference sequence). With 4 bases removed from V and 4 bases from J, the gap between germline ends came to 16 bases. CDR3 length equals 15 residues.

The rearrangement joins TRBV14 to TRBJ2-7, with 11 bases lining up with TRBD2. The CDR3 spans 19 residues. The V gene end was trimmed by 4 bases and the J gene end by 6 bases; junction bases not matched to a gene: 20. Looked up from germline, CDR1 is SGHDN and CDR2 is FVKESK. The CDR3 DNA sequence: TGTGCCAGCAGCCCAACCGGGACTTCGGGACTAGCGGTCGGGGGCGAGCAGTACTTC. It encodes CASSPTGTSGLAVGGEQYF.

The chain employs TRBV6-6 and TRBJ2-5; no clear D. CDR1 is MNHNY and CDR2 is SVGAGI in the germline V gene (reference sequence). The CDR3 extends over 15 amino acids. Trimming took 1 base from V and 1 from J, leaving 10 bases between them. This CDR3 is CASSYWPGAQETQYF. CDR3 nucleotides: TGTGCCAGCAGTTACTGGCCAGGAGCCCAAGAGACCCAGTACTTC.

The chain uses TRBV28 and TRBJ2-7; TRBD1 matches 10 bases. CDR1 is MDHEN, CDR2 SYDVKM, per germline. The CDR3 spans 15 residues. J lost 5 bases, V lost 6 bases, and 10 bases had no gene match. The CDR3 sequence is CASSSIRDRGDEQYF. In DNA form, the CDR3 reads TGTGCCAGCAGCTCAATCCGGGACAGGGGAGACGAGCAGTACTTC.